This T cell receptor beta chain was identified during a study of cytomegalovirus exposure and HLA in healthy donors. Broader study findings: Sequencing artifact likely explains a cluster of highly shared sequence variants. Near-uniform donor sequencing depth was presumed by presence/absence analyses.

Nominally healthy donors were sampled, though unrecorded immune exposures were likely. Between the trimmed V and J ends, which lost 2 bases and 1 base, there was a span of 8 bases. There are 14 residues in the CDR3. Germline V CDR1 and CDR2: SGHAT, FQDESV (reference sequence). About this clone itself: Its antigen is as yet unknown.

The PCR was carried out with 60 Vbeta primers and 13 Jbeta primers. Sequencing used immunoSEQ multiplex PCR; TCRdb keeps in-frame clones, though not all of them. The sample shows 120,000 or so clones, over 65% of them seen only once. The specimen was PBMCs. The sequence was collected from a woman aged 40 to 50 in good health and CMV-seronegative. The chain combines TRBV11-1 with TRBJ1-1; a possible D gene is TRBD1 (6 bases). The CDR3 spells CASSLTGKNTEAFF. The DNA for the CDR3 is TGTGCCAGCAGCTTAACAGGGAAGAACACTGAAGCTTTCTTT.